Below, one TCR beta chain is given with its context. The data were obtained in a study of blood T cell repertoires in COVID-19. Germline V lookup: CDR1 LGHDT, CDR2 YNNKEL (reference sequence). The CDR3 totals 13 residues. With 0 bases removed from V and 7 bases from J, the gap between germline ends came to 7 bases. Clones were read by immunoSEQ multiplex PCR, and TCRdb kept only the in-frame ones, dropping some. The table has 200,000 to 250,000 clones, about nine tenths seen once. What was sequenced was PBMCs or T cells enriched from blood (not recorded which). The receptor's source is a man aged 45 to 65 who had been exposed to COVID-19. The chain employs TRBV3-1 (or the pseudogene TRBV3-2) and TRBJ1-5; D unclear. The CDR3 DNA follows: TGTGCCAGCAGCCAAGATCTCCTCCAGCCCCAGCATTTT. Its translation: CASSQDLLQPQHF.